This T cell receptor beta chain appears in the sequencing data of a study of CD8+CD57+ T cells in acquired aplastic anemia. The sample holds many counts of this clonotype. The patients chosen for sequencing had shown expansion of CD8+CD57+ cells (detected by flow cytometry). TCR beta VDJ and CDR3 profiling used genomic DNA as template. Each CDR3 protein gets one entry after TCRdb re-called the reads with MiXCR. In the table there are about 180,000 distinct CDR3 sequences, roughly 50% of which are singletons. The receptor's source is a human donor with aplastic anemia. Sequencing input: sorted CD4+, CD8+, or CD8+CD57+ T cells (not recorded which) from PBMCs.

The CDR3 here is CASSPIFGGGYYEQYF. CDR3 DNA: TGCGCCAGCAGCCCCATTTTTGGAGGGGGCTATTACGAGCAGTACTTC. This chain links TRBV5-1 with TRBJ2-7; tentatively, D is TRBD1 (7 bases). Trimming removed 4 bases at V and 4 bases at J, with 21 bases between. CDR3 size: 16 residues. Germline CDR1 is SGHRS and CDR2 is YFSETQ.